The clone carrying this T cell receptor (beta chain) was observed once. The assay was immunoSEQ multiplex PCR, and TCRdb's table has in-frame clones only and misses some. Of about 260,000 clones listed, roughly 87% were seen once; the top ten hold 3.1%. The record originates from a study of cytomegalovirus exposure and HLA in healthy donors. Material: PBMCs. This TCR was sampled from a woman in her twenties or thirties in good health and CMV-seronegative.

CDR3 sequence (DNA): TGTGCCAGCAGCTTAGGTACCGTGGATACGCAGTATTTT. Its translation: CASSLGTVDTQYF. J is TRBJ2-3 and V is TRBV11-2; D is ambiguous. The CDR3 totals 13 residues. V lost 1 base, J lost 6 bases, and 8 bases lay in between. Germline V gives CDR1 SGHAT, CDR2 FQNNGV.